This is a list of T cell receptor beta chains from one sample in a study of cytomegalovirus exposure and HLA in healthy donors. TCRdb's table, derived via immunoSEQ multiplex PCR, lists solely in-frame clones and lacks some. The table lists 150,000 to 200,000 clones, around 81% of them singletons. Sequences were obtained from PBMCs. The origin of the receptors is a young woman in good health and CMV-seropositive. The CDR3 runs from the conserved cysteine through the conserved F or W. Fields, in order: J gene, D gene, clone size, V gene, CDR3 DNA, CDR3 protein. The D gene is left open where the match is weak. The size field is filled for only some rows; it gives once, few, many or a size class.

J: TRBJ2-3; D: TRBD2; size: NA; V: TRBV5-4; DNA: TGTGCCAGCAGCCGGGACGGCGGGGGAGGGGCAGATACGCAGTATTTT; CDR3: CASSRDGGGGADTQYF
J: TRBJ1-3; D: NA; size: NA; V: TRBV5-6; DNA: TGTGCCAGCAGCTGGGGGGGCTCTGGAAACACCATATATTTT; CDR3: CASSWGGSGNTIYF
J: TRBJ1-5; D: TRBD1; size: once; V: TRBV7-9; DNA: TGTTCCAGCAGCCCGACAGGGGATCGTCAGCCCCAGCATTTT; CDR3: CSSSPTGDRQPQHF
J: TRBJ2-7; D: NA; size: NA; V: TRBV28; DNA: TGTGCCAGCACCCGACTCTTTCAGCAGTACTTC; CDR3: CASTRLFQQYF
J: TRBJ2-7; D: NA; size: NA; V: TRBV30; DNA: TGTGCCTGGAGTGTTCTTTCCCTCTACGAGCAGTACTTC; CDR3: CAWSVLSLYEQYF
J: TRBJ2-2; D: TRBD2; size: few; V: TRBV5-4; DNA: TGTGCCAGCAGCTTTTACGCTAGCGGGGTTGTCGGGGAGCTGTTTTTT; CDR3: CASSFYASGVVGELFF
J: TRBJ1-2; D: NA; size: NA; V: TRBV20-1; DNA: TGCAGTGTTCCGACGGGTGGCTACACCTTC; CDR3: CSVPTGGYTF
J: TRBJ1-1; D: TRBD1; size: NA; V: TRBV7-8; DNA: TGTGCCAGCAGAGGGCGGACAGGGGGGAACACTGAAGCTTTCTTT; CDR3: CASRGRTGGNTEAFF
J: TRBJ1-1; D: NA; size: NA; V: TRBV5-4; DNA: TGTGCCAGCAGCTTCGGAGGGGTCGTCACTGAAGCTTTCTTT; CDR3: CASSFGGVVTEAFF
J: TRBJ2-2; D: TRBD2; size: few; V: TRBV6-4; DNA: TGTGCCAGCAGTGACTCAGCGGGGGGGCCCGGGGAGCTGTTTTTT; CDR3: CASSDSAGGPGELFF
J: TRBJ1-3; D: TRBD1; size: NA; V: TRBV7-9; DNA: TGTTCCAGCAGCTTATCACCGACAGGGTATGGAAACACCATATATTTT; CDR3: CSSSLSPTGYGNTIYF
J: TRBJ2-3; D: NA; size: NA; V: TRBV6-5; DNA: TGTGCCAGCAGTCTATCTAGGACTGGCACAGATACGCAGTATTTT; CDR3: CASSLSRTGTDTQYF
J: TRBJ2-2; D: NA; size: NA; V: TRBV11-2; DNA: TGTGCCAGCAGCTTCGTGGCAGGGAACACCGGGGAGCTGTTTTTT; CDR3: CASSFVAGNTGELFF
J: TRBJ1-5; D: NA; size: NA; V: TRBV7-6; DNA: TGTGCCAGCAGCTTAGGGGGGGGGCAGCCCCAGCATTTT; CDR3: CASSLGGGQPQHF
J: TRBJ2-3; D: NA; size: NA; V: TRBV4-3; DNA: TGCGCCAGCAGCCAAGATTTACCGGGAGGCACAGATACGCAGTATTTT; CDR3: CASSQDLPGGTDTQYF
J: TRBJ2-7; D: NA; size: NA; V: TRBV6-6; DNA: TGTGCCAGCAGTACTTCCTACGAGCAGTACTTC; CDR3: CASSTSYEQYF
J: TRBJ2-5; D: NA; size: NA; V: TRBV27; DNA: TGTGCCAGCAGTCGTACAGGGCAAGAGACCCAGTACTTC; CDR3: CASSRTGQETQYF
J: TRBJ2-7; D: NA; size: NA; V: TRBV5-6; DNA: TGTGCCAGCAGCTTGGAACCGGGGACTCAGTACGAGCAGTACTTC; CDR3: CASSLEPGTQYEQYF
J: TRBJ1-6; D: NA; size: NA; V: TRBV5-1; DNA: TGCGCCAGCAGCTTGGGGGAGGTCGGCTATAATTCACCCCTCCACTTT; CDR3: CASSLGEVGYNSPLHF
J: TRBJ2-1; D: NA; size: few; V: TRBV6-5; DNA: TGTGCCAGCAGTTCTCTACCATCCCGCAATGAGCAGTTCTTC; CDR3: CASSSLPSRNEQFF
J: TRBJ1-5; D: TRBD1; size: NA; V: TRBV28; DNA: TGTGCCAGCAGTTTATTGGGACAGGGTGCCAGTCAGCCCCAGCATTTT; CDR3: CASSLLGQGASQPQHF
J: TRBJ2-7; D: NA; size: few; V: TRBV2; DNA: TGTGCCCTCTCCTTACTAGAAACCTACGAGCAGTACTTC; CDR3: CALSLLETYEQYF
J: TRBJ1-1; D: TRBD1; size: few; V: TRBV2; DNA: TGTGCCAGCCAGGACAGGGCGGCGGACACTGAAGCTTTCTTT; CDR3: CASQDRAADTEAFF
J: TRBJ1-2; D: NA; size: NA; V: TRBV6-6; DNA: TGTGCCAGCAGTTCGACCCCGACAGTTAACTATGGCTACACCTTC; CDR3: CASSSTPTVNYGYTF
J: TRBJ2-7; D: NA; size: NA; V: TRBV12-5; DNA: TGTGCTAGTGGTCCATCCTACGAGCAGTACTTC; CDR3: CASGPSYEQYF
J: TRBJ2-5; D: TRBD2; size: NA; V: TRBV28; DNA: TGTGCCAGCCTAGCGGGGGGGCAAGAGACCCAGTACTTC; CDR3: CASLAGGQETQYF
J: TRBJ2-1; D: TRBD2; size: NA; V: TRBV15; DNA: TGTGCCACCAGCAGGGGGACCGGGACTAGTAATGAGCAGTTCTTC; CDR3: CATSRGTGTSNEQFF
J: TRBJ2-3; D: NA; size: NA; V: TRBV9; DNA: TGTGCCAGCAGCACGAGTGCTGAGACTAGTCAGTATTTT; CDR3: CASSTSAETSQYF
J: TRBJ2-7; D: NA; size: NA; V: TRBV10-3; DNA: TGTGCCATCAGTGAAAAGACAGCCTACGAGCAGTACTTC; CDR3: CAISEKTAYEQYF
J: TRBJ1-2; D: TRBD1; size: NA; V: TRBV15; DNA: TGTGCCACCAGCCGGGACAGAAGCTATGGCTACACCTTC; CDR3: CATSRDRSYGYTF
J: TRBJ2-1; D: TRBD1; size: few; V: TRBV7-2; DNA: TGTGCCAGCAGCCTTCGACAGGGAGCCCTCAATGAGCAGTTCTTC; CDR3: CASSLRQGALNEQFF
J: TRBJ2-7; D: TRBD2; size: NA; V: TRBV7-2; DNA: TGTGCCAGCAGCATAGCGGGGCTCTACGAGCAGTACTTC; CDR3: CASSIAGLYEQYF
J: TRBJ2-7; D: NA; size: once; V: TRBV11-3; DNA: TGTGCCAGCAGCTCCGGCCAGGGAGGGGGGTCCGAGCAGTACTTC; CDR3: CASSSGQGGGSEQYF
J: TRBJ2-2; D: TRBD2; size: NA; V: TRBV5-1; DNA: TGCGCCAGCAATGGACTAGCGGGAGCATCCGGGGAGCTGTTTTTT; CDR3: CASNGLAGASGELFF
J: TRBJ1-1; D: TRBD1; size: NA; V: TRBV6-6; DNA: TGTGCCAGCAGTGTGACAGGGTACACTGAAGCTTTCTTT; CDR3: CASSVTGYTEAFF
J: TRBJ2-5; D: TRBD1; size: NA; V: TRBV5-1; DNA: TGCGCCAGCAGCTTGGACGGGACAGGGATCGGTGAGACCCAGTACTTC; CDR3: CASSLDGTGIGETQYF
J: TRBJ2-5; D: NA; size: NA; V: TRBV7-8; DNA: TGTGCCAGCAGCCAGTACCAAGAGACCCAGTACTTC; CDR3: CASSQYQETQYF
J: TRBJ2-7; D: TRBD1; size: NA; V: TRBV13; DNA: TGTGCCAGCAGCTCGTCGGGGACAGGGGACTACGAGCAGTACTTC; CDR3: CASSSSGTGDYEQYF
J: TRBJ2-2; D: NA; size: NA; V: TRBV5-6; DNA: TGTGCCAGCAGCCGGAGGGGGCTTGTCGACACCGGGGAGCTGTTTTTT; CDR3: CASSRRGLVDTGELFF
J: TRBJ1-3; D: NA; size: NA; V: TRBV4-3; DNA: TGCGCCAGCAGCCATAGGCCGGAGGGTCCTGGAAACACCATATATTTT; CDR3: CASSHRPEGPGNTIYF
J: TRBJ1-1; D: NA; size: NA; V: TRBV10-1; DNA: TGCGCCAGGGAGCAGGGGAGCGACACTGAAGCTTTCTTT; CDR3: CAREQGSDTEAFF